Here is one T cell receptor beta chain with its context. Antigen: not known. The data originate from a study of cytomegalovirus exposure and HLA in healthy donors. Findings of the study overall: A likely sequencing artifact accounted for one observed cluster of highly shared sequence variants.

The CDR3 runs 14 residues. Germline V lookup: CDR1 MNHEY, CDR2 SVGAGI. With V trimmed by 5 bases and J by 2 bases, 3 bases remained unmatched. This PCR relied on a set of 60 Vbeta primers and 13 Jbeta primers. Sequencing used immunoSEQ multiplex PCR; TCRdb keeps in-frame clones, though not all of them. The sample shows roughly 160,000 clones, roughly 79% of them seen only once. The receptor was derived from a man aged 50-59 years in good health and CMV-seropositive. Sequencing input: PBMCs. The chain employs TRBV6-5 and TRBJ2-7, with TRBD1 matching 10 bases. The CDR3 DNA reads TGTGCCAGCAGTACCGGGACAGGGGCCTACGAGCAGTACTTC. The encoded protein is CASSTGTGAYEQYF.